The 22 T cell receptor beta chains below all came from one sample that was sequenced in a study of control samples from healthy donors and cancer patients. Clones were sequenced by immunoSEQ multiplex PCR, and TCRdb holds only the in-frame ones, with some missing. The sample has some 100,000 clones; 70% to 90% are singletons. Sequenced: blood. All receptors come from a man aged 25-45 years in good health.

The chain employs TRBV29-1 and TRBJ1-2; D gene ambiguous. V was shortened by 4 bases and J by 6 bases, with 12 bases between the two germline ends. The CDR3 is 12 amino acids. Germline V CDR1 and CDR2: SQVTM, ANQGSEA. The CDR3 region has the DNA TGCAGCGTTGCCGGGCGGGAGAATGGCTACACCTTC. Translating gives CSVAGRENGYTF.

Written as DNA, the CDR3 is TGCGCCAGCAGCTTAAAAGCGGGACGGGCAGATACGCAGTATTTT. It encodes CASSLKAGRADTQYF. V usage is TRBV5-1 and J usage is TRBJ2-3, with 7 bases that match TRBD2. CDR1 SGHRS and CDR2 YFSETQ come from the germline V gene. The CDR3 is 15 residues long. V trimming: 2 bases; J trimming: 4 bases; junction bases outside the gene matches: 7.

The CDR3 region has the DNA TGCGCCAGCAGCCAAATCAGACAGGCGAACACCGGGGAGCTGTTTTTT. Its protein product is CASSQIRQANTGELFF. The rearrangement joins TRBV4-1 to TRBJ2-2; a weak D match, TRBD1 (6 bases). V was pared by 2 bases and J by 0 bases, with 10 bases between. This CDR3 spans 16 amino acids. The germline V gene has CDR1 MGHRA and CDR2 YSYEKL.

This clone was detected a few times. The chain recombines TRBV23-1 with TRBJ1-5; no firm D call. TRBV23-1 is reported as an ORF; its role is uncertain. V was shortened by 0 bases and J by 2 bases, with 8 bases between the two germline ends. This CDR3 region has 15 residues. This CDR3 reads CASSQSQKGNQPQHF. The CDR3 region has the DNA TGCGCCAGCAGTCAATCCCAAAAGGGCAATCAGCCCCAGCATTTT.

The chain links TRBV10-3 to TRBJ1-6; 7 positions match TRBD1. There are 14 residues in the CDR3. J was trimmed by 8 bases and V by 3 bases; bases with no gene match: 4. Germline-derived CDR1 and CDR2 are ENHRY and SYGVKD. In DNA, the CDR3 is TGTGCCATCAGTGACGACAGGGTCGATTCACCCCTCCACTTT. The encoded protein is CAISDDRVDSPLHF.

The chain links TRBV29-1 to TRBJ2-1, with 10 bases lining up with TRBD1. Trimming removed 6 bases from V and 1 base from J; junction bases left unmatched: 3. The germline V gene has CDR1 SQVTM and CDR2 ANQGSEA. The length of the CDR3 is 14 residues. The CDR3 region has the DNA TGCAGCGTGGGGACAGGGGATTCCTACAATGAGCAGTTCTTC. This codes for CSVGTGDSYNEQFF.

For the CDR3, the DNA is TGTGCCAGCGGGCGCGGCAGGGACACCGGGGAGCTGTTTTTT. It yields the protein CASGRGRDTGELFF. J is TRBJ2-2 and V is TRBV6-5; perhaps TRBD1 as D (5 bases). The CDR3 contains 14 residues. Germline values: CDR1 MNHEY, CDR2 SVGAGI. Between the trimmed V and J ends, which lost 8 bases and 3 bases, there was a span of 13 bases.

The CDR3: CASSQTGTLNTEAFF. CDR3 coding DNA: TGTGCCAGCAGTCAAACCGGGACATTGAACACTGAAGCTTTCTTT. The chain employs TRBV27 and TRBJ1-1, with D possibly being TRBD1 (6 bases). Germline CDR1 and CDR2: MNHEY and SMNVEV (reference sequence). CDR3 length: 15 residues. Trimming left V 5 bases short and J 0 bases short, with 13 bases between.

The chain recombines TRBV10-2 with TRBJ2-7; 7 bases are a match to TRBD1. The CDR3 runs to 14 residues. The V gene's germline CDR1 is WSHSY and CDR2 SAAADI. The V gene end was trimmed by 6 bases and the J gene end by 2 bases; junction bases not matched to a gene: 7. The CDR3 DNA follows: TGCGCCAGCAGGGGGGACAGAAATCCCTACGAGCAGTACTTC. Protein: CASRGDRNPYEQYF.

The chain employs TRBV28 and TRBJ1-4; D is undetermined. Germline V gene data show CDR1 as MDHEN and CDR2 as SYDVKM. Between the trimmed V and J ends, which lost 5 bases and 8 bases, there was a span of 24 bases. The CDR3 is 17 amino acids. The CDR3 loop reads CASSQSGPPGLQEKLFF. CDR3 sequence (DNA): TGTGCCAGCAGTCAGTCCGGGCCACCAGGACTTCAAGAAAAACTGTTTTTT.

As DNA, the CDR3 is TGTGCCAGCAGGATAGGGGATCAGCCCCAGCATTTT. Protein product: CASRIGDQPQHF. The rearrangement joins TRBV28 to TRBJ1-5, with a tentative D call TRBD1 (5 bases). This CDR3 is built from 12 residues. Deletions cut 6 bases from V and 5 bases from J, with 8 bases between. Germline CDR1 MDHEN, CDR2 SYDVKM. Using reference TRBV28 and TRBJ1-5 for the parts outside the CDR3, the full variable domain is DVKVTQSSRYLVKRTGEKVFLECVQDMDHENMFWYRQDPGLGLRLIYFSYDVKMKEKGDIPEGYSVSREKKERFSLILESASTNQTSMYLCASRIGDQPQHFGDGTRLSIL.

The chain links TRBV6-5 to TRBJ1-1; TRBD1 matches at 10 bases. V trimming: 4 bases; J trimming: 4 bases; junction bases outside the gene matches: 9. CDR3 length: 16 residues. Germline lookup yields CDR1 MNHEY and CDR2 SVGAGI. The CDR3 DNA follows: TGTGCCAGCAGTTTTCTTCCGGGACAGGGGATCACTGAAGCTTTCTTT. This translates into CASSFLPGQGITEAFF.

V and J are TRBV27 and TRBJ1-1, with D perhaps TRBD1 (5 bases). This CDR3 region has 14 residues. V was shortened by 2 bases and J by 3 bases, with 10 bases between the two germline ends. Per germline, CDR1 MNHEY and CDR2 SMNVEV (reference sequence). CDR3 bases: TGTGCCAGCAGTTTAGGTCCGGGGCACACTGAAGCTTTCTTT. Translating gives CASSLGPGHTEAFF.

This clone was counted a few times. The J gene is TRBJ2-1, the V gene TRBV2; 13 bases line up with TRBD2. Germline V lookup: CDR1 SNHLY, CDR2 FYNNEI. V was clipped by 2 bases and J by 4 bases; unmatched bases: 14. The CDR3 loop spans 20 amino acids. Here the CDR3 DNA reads TGTGCCAGCAGTGAACCGGTCGCCGGACTAGCGGGAGAATCGTACAATGAGCAGTTCTTC. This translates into CASSEPVAGLAGESYNEQFF.

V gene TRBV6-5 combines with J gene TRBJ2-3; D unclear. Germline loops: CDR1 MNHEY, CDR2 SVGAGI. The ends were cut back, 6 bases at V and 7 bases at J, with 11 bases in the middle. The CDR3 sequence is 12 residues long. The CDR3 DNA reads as TGTGCCAGCAGGACCCTCCTATATACGCAGTATTTT. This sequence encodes CASRTLLYTQYF.

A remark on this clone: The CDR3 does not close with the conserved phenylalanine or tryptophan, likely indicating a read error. CDR3 residues: CASTPDRGPNNYGYTL. CDR3 nucleotides: TGTGCCAGCACCCCGGACAGGGGGCCTAACAACTATGGCTACACCCTC. This chain joins TRBV25-1 and TRBJ1-2, with 11 bases identical to TRBD1. Germline CDR1 reads MGHDK; CDR2 reads SYGVNS. J was trimmed by 2 bases and V by 7 bases; bases with no gene match: 9. CDR3 length: 16 residues.

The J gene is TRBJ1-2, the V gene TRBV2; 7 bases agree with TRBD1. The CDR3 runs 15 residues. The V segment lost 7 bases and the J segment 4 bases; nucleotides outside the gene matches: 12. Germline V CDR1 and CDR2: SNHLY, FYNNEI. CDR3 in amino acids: CASTQRGGGTYGYTF. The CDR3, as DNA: TGTGCCAGCACTCAGCGGGGAGGGGGCACCTATGGCTACACCTTC.

The CDR3 DNA reads as TGTGCCAGCAGCCTCTACACCGGGGAGCTGTTTTTT. Translation: CASSLYTGELFF. The genes are TRBV7-3 and TRBJ2-2, with D uncertain. The length of the CDR3 is 12 residues. CDR1 and CDR2 (germline): SGHTA, FQGTGA. With 5 bases removed from V and 3 bases from J, the gap between germline ends came to 4 bases.

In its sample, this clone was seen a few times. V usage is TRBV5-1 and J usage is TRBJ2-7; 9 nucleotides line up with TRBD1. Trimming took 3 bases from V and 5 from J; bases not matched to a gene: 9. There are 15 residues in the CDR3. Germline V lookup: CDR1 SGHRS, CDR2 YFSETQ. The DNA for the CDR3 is TGCGCCAGCAGCTACCTACAGGGGGCATGGAACGAGCAGTACTTC. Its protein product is CASSYLQGAWNEQYF.

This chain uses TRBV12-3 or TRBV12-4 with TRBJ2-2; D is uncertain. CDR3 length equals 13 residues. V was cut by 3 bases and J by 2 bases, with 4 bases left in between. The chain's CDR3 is CASSFHNTGELFF. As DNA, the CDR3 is TGTGCCAGCAGTTTCCACAACACCGGGGAGCTGTTTTTT.

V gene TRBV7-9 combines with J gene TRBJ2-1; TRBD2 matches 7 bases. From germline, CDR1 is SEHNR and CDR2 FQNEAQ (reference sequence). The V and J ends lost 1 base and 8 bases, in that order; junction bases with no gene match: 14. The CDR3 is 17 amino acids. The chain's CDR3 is CASSLVSGGPSRDEQFF. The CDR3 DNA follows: TGTGCCAGCAGCTTAGTGTCGGGAGGCCCCTCCAGAGATGAGCAGTTCTTC.

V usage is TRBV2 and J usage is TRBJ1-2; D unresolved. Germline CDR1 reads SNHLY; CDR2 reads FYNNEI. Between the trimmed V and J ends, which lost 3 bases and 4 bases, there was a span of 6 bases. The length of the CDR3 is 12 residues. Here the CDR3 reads CASSDFAYGYTF. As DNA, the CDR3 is TGTGCCAGCAGTGATTTCGCCTATGGCTACACCTTC.